The 30 T cell receptor beta chains reported below all come from one sample, sequenced in a study of cytomegalovirus exposure and HLA in healthy donors. PCR used 60 Vbeta primers and 13 Jbeta primers. Only in-frame clones appear in the TCRdb table, and some are missing; sequencing was by immunoSEQ multiplex PCR. The data hold approximately 160,000 clones, with roughly 79% observed a single time. The specimen sequenced was PBMCs. Receptors originate from a male donor in good health and CMV-seronegative.

The genes are TRBV6-5 and TRBJ1-5; possible D gene TRBD1, 6 bases. Looked up from germline, CDR1 is MNHEY and CDR2 is SVGAGI. V gave up 5 bases and J gave up 6 bases, with 17 bases separating them. The CDR3 totals 15 residues. This chain's CDR3 is CASSISQGSGQPQHF. The DNA for the CDR3 is TGTGCCAGCAGTATCTCACAGGGTAGTGGTCAGCCCCAGCATTTT.

This clone was seen a few times. V and J are TRBV7-3 and TRBJ2-7, with TRBD2 as a possible D gene (5 bases). V lost 2 bases, J lost 3 bases, and 11 bases lay in between. CDR3 length equals 14 residues. The V gene's germline CDR1 is SGHTA and CDR2 FQGTGA. CDR3 sequence: CASSLQVGDYEQYF. The CDR3 coding sequence is TGTGCCAGCAGCTTACAGGTCGGGGACTACGAGCAGTACTTC.

J is TRBJ1-1 and V is TRBV4-1; 7 bases match TRBD1. CDR1 and CDR2 from the germline V gene are MGHRA and YSYEKL. The trim removed 0 bases at V and 11 bases at J, leaving 12 bases unmatched. This CDR3 is built from 15 residues. Here the CDR3 reads CASSQDMGQPVTAFF. The CDR3 nucleotides are TGCGCCAGCAGCCAAGATATGGGACAGCCTGTAACGGCTTTCTTT.

The chain uses TRBV27 and TRBJ1-2, with D possibly matching TRBD1 (5 bases). V was clipped by 3 bases and J by 9 bases, with 17 bases between them. The length of the CDR3 is 14 residues. Germline CDR1 reads MNHEY; CDR2 reads SMNVEV (reference sequence). The CDR3 reads CASSFPGGAYRYTF. The CDR3 DNA reads as TGTGCCAGCAGTTTTCCCGGGGGAGCTTATCGCTACACCTTC.

This clone showed up just a few times. This chain joins TRBV9 and TRBJ2-1; 9 bases are a match to TRBD2. The CDR3 contains 16 residues. Trimming cost V 0 bases and J 8 bases; bases outside gene matches: 9. The germline gives CDR1 SGDLS, CDR2 YYNGEE. For the CDR3, the DNA is TGTGCCAGCAGCGTAGTAGGAAGCGGGGGGAAGGATGAGCAGTTCTTC. Translating gives CASSVVGSGGKDEQFF.

V gene TRBV29-1 combines with J gene TRBJ1-4; 10 bases agree with TRBD1. The CDR3 has 14 amino acids. V shed 6 bases and J 6 bases; nucleotides not matched to a gene: 7. CDR1 and CDR2 (germline): SQVTM, ANQGSEA. This CDR3 is CSVADRGRHEKLFF. DNA of the CDR3: TGCAGCGTAGCAGACAGGGGGCGGCATGAAAAACTGTTTTTT.

In DNA, the CDR3 is TGTGCCAGCAGCTTGGAGCAGGCGACCTACGAGCAGTACTTC. Translating it yields CASSLEQATYEQYF. The chain is built from TRBV5-4 and TRBJ2-7; D gene ambiguous. The V gene's germline CDR1 is SGHNT and CDR2 YYREEE (reference sequence). V lost 0 bases and J lost 2, with 9 bases in between. The CDR3 extends over 14 amino acids.

The chain is built from TRBV9 and TRBJ1-1, with 9 bases matching TRBD1. The V and J ends lost 3 bases and 6 bases, in that order; junction bases with no gene match: 0. The CDR3 is 12 amino acids. The V gene's germline CDR1 is SGDLS and CDR2 YYNGEE. The CDR3 DNA reads TGTGCCAGCAGCGGGACAGGGGCTGAAGCTTTCTTT. Translated: CASSGTGAEAFF.

The V call is TRBV9, the J call TRBJ2-1; 9 nucleotides agree with TRBD1. V shed 3 bases, J shed 10 bases, and the junction held 11 bases outside the gene matches. This CDR3 has 15 amino acids. CDR1 is SGDLS and CDR2 is YYNGEE in the germline V gene. The CDR3 coding sequence is TGTGCCAGCAGCGAAACAGGGGGCGCGTCTTGGGAGCAGTTCTTC. Amino acid sequence: CASSETGGASWEQFF.

There are a few counts of this clone. The chain links TRBV13 to TRBJ2-2, with TRBD1 matching over 9 bases. Germline-derived CDR1 and CDR2 are PRHDT and FYEKMQ (reference sequence). Trimming at V came to 5 bases and at J to 0 bases, leaving 10 bases not matched to a gene. The length of the CDR3 is 18 residues. The CDR3 reads CASSAGQGWMANTGELFF. CDR3 nucleotide sequence: TGTGCCAGCAGCGCGGGACAGGGCTGGATGGCGAACACCGGGGAGCTGTTTTTT. Supplemented by reference TRBV13 and TRBJ2-2, the full variable domain reads AAGVIQSPRHLIKEKRETATLKCYPIPRHDTVYWYQQGPGQDPQFLISFYEKMQSDKGSIPDRFSAQQFSDYHSELNMSSLELGDSALYFCASSAGQGWMANTGELFFGEGSRLTVL.

The J gene is TRBJ2-1, the V gene TRBV29-1; TRBD1 is a possible D gene (5 bases). Germline CDR1 reads SQVTM; CDR2 reads ANQGSEA. The CDR3 has 15 residues. The V end was cut by 3 bases, the J end by 0 bases, with 12 bases between. The CDR3 loop is CSVDGADSSYNEQFF. CDR3 DNA sequence: TGCAGCGTTGATGGAGCAGACAGCTCCTACAATGAGCAGTTCTTC.

V gene TRBV27 combines with J gene TRBJ1-5, with 12 bases fitting TRBD1. The trim removed 2 bases at V and 6 bases at J, leaving 2 bases unmatched. The CDR3 extends over 15 amino acids. Germline V CDR1 and CDR2: MNHEY, SMNVEV (reference sequence). DNA of the CDR3: TGTGCCAGCAGTTTAGGGACAGGGGGCGGTCAGCCCCAGCATTTT. Its protein is CASSLGTGGGQPQHF.

This chain connects TRBV6-1 to TRBJ1-5, with a possible D match to TRBD1 (5 bases). Germline loops: CDR1 MNHNS, CDR2 SASEGT. The CDR3 covers 16 residues. Trimming took off 2 bases at V and 4 bases at J, with 15 bases between the two ends. The CDR3 spells CASSEQAVGTNQPQHF. The CDR3 DNA is TGTGCCAGCAGTGAACAGGCCGTGGGGACTAATCAGCCCCAGCATTTT.

V is TRBV19 and J is TRBJ1-1; 7 bases are shared with TRBD1. Unmatched junction bases numbered 8, after V lost 6 bases and J lost 1 base. This CDR3 is built from 15 residues. Germline V gene lookup returns CDR1 LNHDA and CDR2 SQIVND (reference sequence). Here the CDR3 DNA reads TGTGCCAGTAGGGTCGGGACAGCACCGAACACTGAAGCTTTCTTT. As protein: CASRVGTAPNTEAFF.

The rearrangement links TRBV6-1 to TRBJ1-5; D uncertain. The germline gives CDR1 MNHNS, CDR2 SASEGT. The germline V and J ends were trimmed by 3 bases and 6 bases, with 15 bases remaining between them. CDR3 length: 15 residues. DNA for the CDR3: TGTGCCAGCAGTGATGTGGGAGGGAGCGGTCAGCCCCAGCATTTT. This encodes CASSDVGGSGQPQHF.

The chain uses TRBV7-2 and TRBJ2-7, with TRBD2 matching over 7 bases. Germline CDR1 SGHTA, CDR2 FQGNSA. J lost 2 bases, V lost 8 bases, and 15 bases had no gene match. The CDR3 is made up of 16 amino acids. CDR3 coding DNA: TGTGCCAGCGGGGGGGGATACGGGACGCCTACCTACGAGCAGTACTTC. The encoded protein is CASGGGYGTPTYEQYF. The whole variable domain, remainder taken from reference TRBV7-2 and TRBJ2-7, is GAGVSQSPSNKVTEKGKDVELRCDPISGHTALYWYRQSLGQGLEFLIYFQGNSAPDKSGLPSDRFSAERTGGSVSTLTIQRTQQEDSAVYLCASGGGYGTPTYEQYFGPGTRLTVT.

This clone was seen just once. The chain links TRBV5-6 to TRBJ2-2, with 7 bases lining up with TRBD1. Germline V gives CDR1 SGHDT, CDR2 YYEEEE. The CDR3 sequence is 15 residues long. V trimming: 2 bases; J trimming: 2 bases; junction bases outside the gene matches: 3. The CDR3 DNA follows: TGTGCCAGCAGCTTCCGACAGGGAAACACCGGGGAGCTGTTTTTT. Its protein is CASSFRQGNTGELFF. Variable domain in full (rest from reference TRBV5-6 and TRBJ2-2): DAGVTQSPTHLIKTRGQQVTLRCSPKSGHDTVSWYQQALGQGPQFIFQYYEEEERQRGNFPDRFSGHQFPNYSSELNVNALLLGDSALYLCASSFRQGNTGELFFGEGSRLTVL.

The chain couples TRBV30 to TRBJ2-7, with D unclear. Germline V gives CDR1 GTSNPN, CDR2 SVGIG (reference sequence). The CDR3 spans 14 residues. Trimming pared 0 bases from V and 3 bases from J, leaving 12 bases between. CDR3 sequence: CAWSVRTDFYEQYF. CDR3 DNA sequence: TGTGCCTGGAGTGTACGAACTGATTTCTACGAGCAGTACTTC.

This clone was seen once. The CDR3 region has the DNA TGTGCCAGCAGCTCGGGACTAGCGGGAAGAGATACGCAGTATTTT. Translating gives CASSSGLAGRDTQYF. The chain uses TRBV7-3 and TRBJ2-3, with 13 bases matching TRBD2. Trimming at V came to 4 bases and at J to 5 bases, leaving 3 bases not matched to a gene. Per germline, CDR1 SGHTA and CDR2 FQGTGA. The CDR3 spans 15 residues.

This chain connects TRBV5-4 to TRBJ2-5; TRBD2 matches 16 bases. The J call may not be correct, given that the DNA end is closer to TRBJ2-7. Per the germline V gene, CDR1 is SGHNT and CDR2 is YYREEE (reference sequence). The CDR3 runs to 16 residues. CDR3 loop: CASTGTSGGARYEQYF. The CDR3 DNA reads TGTGCCAGCACCGGGACTAGCGGGGGGGCCAGGTACGAGCAGTACTTC.

V gene TRBV19 combines with J gene TRBJ1-1; 7 nucleotides agree with TRBD1. This CDR3 is built from 14 residues. Unmatched junction bases numbered 5, after V lost 3 bases and J lost 4 bases. Germline values: CDR1 LNHDA, CDR2 SQIVND (reference sequence). The chain's CDR3 is CASSISTGSTEAFF. Here the CDR3 DNA reads TGTGCCAGTAGTATCTCGACAGGGAGCACTGAAGCTTTCTTT.

The chain has TRBV7-6 and TRBJ2-7; possible D gene TRBD1, 5 bases. V gave up 1 base and J gave up 2 bases, with 12 bases separating them. The length of the CDR3 is 15 residues. Germline lookup yields CDR1 SGHVS and CDR2 FNYEAQ. CDR3 residues: CASSLEDGAAYEQYF. The CDR3 region has the DNA TGTGCCAGCAGCTTAGAAGATGGGGCAGCCTACGAGCAGTACTTC.

This sequence joins TRBV7-2 and TRBJ1-3; 7 nucleotides match TRBD1. The CDR3 spans 14 residues. V gave up 3 bases and J gave up 4 bases; unmatched junction bases: 3. Germline CDR1 and CDR2: SGHTA and FQGNSA. As DNA, the CDR3 is TGTGCCAGCAGCTTGGACAGGTCAGGAAACACCATATATTTT. Protein product: CASSLDRSGNTIYF.

The chain links TRBV11-2 to TRBJ1-1; 7 bases are shared with TRBD1. The trim removed 0 bases at V and 0 bases at J, leaving 7 bases unmatched. This CDR3 contains 17 residues. Looked up from germline, CDR1 is SGHAT and CDR2 is FQNNGV. The CDR3 reads CASSLDRGRGLNTEAFF. The CDR3 DNA is TGTGCCAGCAGCTTAGATCGGGGAAGGGGGCTGAACACTGAAGCTTTCTTT.

This clone has just a few counts. The chain uses TRBV7-8 and TRBJ1-1; perhaps TRBD1 as D (5 bases). This CDR3 has 16 residues. Per germline, CDR1 SGHVS and CDR2 FQNEAQ. The V end lost 1 base, the J end lost 1 base, and 13 bases lay between the germline ends. CDR3 sequence: CASSLGENRRNTEAFF. In DNA, the CDR3 is TGTGCCAGCAGCTTAGGCGAAAACAGGAGGAACACTGAAGCTTTCTTT.

The V call is TRBV18, the J call TRBJ2-2; 9 nucleotides line up with TRBD2. Germline V gives CDR1 KGHSH, CDR2 LQKENI. There are 17 residues in the CDR3. V lost 0 bases and J lost 5; bases outside the gene matches: 7. The CDR3, as DNA: TGTGCCAGCTCACCACCTGAAGCGGGGGGAAGGACCGGGGAGCTGTTTTTT. Residues: CASSPPEAGGRTGELFF.

The chain links TRBV2 to TRBJ2-7, with TRBD1 matching over 8 bases. The CDR3 has 13 amino acids. V shed 6 bases and J 7 bases; nucleotides not matched to a gene: 8. Germline V CDR1 and CDR2: SNHLY, FYNNEI. The CDR3, as DNA: TGTGCCAGCAGACAAGGACAGGGTCGAGAGCAGTACTTC. Protein sequence: CASRQGQGREQYF. Full variable domain (rest looked up from reference TRBV2 and TRBJ2-7): EPEVTQTPSHQVTQMGQEVILRCVPISNHLYFYWYRQILGQKVEFLVSFYNNEISEKSEIFDDQFSVERPDGSNFTLKIRSTKLEDSAMYFCASRQGQGREQYFGPGTRLTVT.

The V call is TRBV9, the J call TRBJ2-3; TRBD2 matches at 8 bases. V lost 0 bases to trimming and J lost 3 bases; unmatched junction nucleotides: 6. Germline CDR1 SGDLS, CDR2 YYNGEE. The CDR3 has 16 residues. The CDR3 region has the DNA TGTGCCAGCAGCGTAGAGGGTCGGGGGGGAACAGATACGCAGTATTTT. It translates to CASSVEGRGGTDTQYF. The full variable domain, completed using reference TRBV9 and TRBJ2-3, is DSGVTQTPKHLITATGQRVTLRCSPRSGDLSVYWYQQSLDQGLQFLIQYYNGEERAKGNILERFSAQQFPDLHSELNLSSLELGDSALYFCASSVEGRGGTDTQYFGPGTRLTVL.

This rearrangement joins TRBV5-1 to TRBJ1-2, with TRBD1 as a possible D gene (6 bases). The V gene lost 10 bases and the J gene lost 0 bases, with 13 bases spanning the gap. From germline, CDR1 is SGHRS and CDR2 YFSETQ. CDR3 length: 13 amino acids. The CDR3 DNA sequence: TGCGCCTCCGGGGGGGGCGCTAACTATGGCTACACCTTC. This gives the protein CASGGGANYGYTF.

Points on this clone: The conserved final phenylalanine or tryptophan is absent from the CDR3, which likely points to a read error. Because the CDR3's place on the DNA is in doubt, the DNA is left out and the CDR3 is given as listed by TCRdb. The rearrangement uses TRBV7-8 and TRBJ2-7; the tabulated D call, TRBD2, remains unverified against the DNA. CDR1 is SGHVS and CDR2 is FQNEAQ in the germline V gene. The CDR3 spans 12 amino acids, including both terminal residues. The CDR3 here is CASSPTSGALDL.